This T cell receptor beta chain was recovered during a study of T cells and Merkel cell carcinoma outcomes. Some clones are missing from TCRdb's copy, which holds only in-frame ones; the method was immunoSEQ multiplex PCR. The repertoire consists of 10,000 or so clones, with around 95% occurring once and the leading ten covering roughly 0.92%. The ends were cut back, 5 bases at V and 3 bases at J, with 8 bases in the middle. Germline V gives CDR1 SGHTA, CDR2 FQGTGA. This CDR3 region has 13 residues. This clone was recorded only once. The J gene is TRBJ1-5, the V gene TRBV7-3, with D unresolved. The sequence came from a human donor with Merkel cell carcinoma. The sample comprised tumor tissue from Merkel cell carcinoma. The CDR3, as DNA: TGTGCCAGCAGCACTGGAAACAATCAGCCCCAGCATTTT. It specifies CASSTGNNQPQHF.